Following are 5 T cell receptor beta chains from one sample sequenced in a study of shared clonotypes between healthy human individuals. Only in-frame clones appear in the TCRdb table, and some are missing; sequencing was by immunoSEQ multiplex PCR. This table has about 2,500,000 clones, approximately 94% appearing once. Sequencing was performed on naive CD4+ T cells sorted from blood. Noted subset: CD45RA+ positively selected. These TCRs come from a man aged 18 to 29 in good health.

The rearrangement uses TRBV5-1 and TRBJ2-2; 8 bases fit TRBD1. Per the germline V gene, CDR1 is SGHRS and CDR2 is YFSETQ. The CDR3 is made up of 18 amino acids. J gave up 0 bases and V 0 bases, and 7 bases lay outside the gene matches. Here the CDR3 reads CASSLGTGFGTNTGELFF. The CDR3 coding sequence is TGCGCCAGCAGCTTGGGGACAGGGTTCGGGACGAACACCGGGGAGCTGTTTTTT.

The chain links TRBV7-9 to TRBJ2-7; TRBD2 matches 14 bases. CDR3 length: 18 residues. V lost 1 base, J lost 6 bases, and 11 bases stayed unmatched. CDR1 SEHNR and CDR2 FQNEAQ come from the germline V gene (reference sequence). The CDR3 region is CASSLGRPGLAGGGEQYF. The CDR3 DNA reads TGTGCCAGCAGCTTAGGGAGACCCGGACTAGCGGGAGGAGGCGAGCAGTACTTC. Complete variable domain (other parts from reference TRBV7-9 and TRBJ2-7): DTGVSQNPRHKITKRGQNVTFRCDPISEHNRLYWYRQTLGQGPEFLTYFQNEAQLEKSRLLSDRFSAERPKGSFSTLEIQRTEQGDSAMYLCASSLGRPGLAGGGEQYFGPGTRLTVT.

V is TRBV2 and J is TRBJ2-5, with 8 bases lining up with TRBD2. The CDR3 contains 13 residues. The V segment lost 8 bases and the J segment 5 bases; nucleotides outside the gene matches: 7. Germline CDR1 and CDR2: SNHLY and FYNNEI. The CDR3 region has the DNA TGTGCCAGCGGTCGGGAGGGGTCGGAGACCCAGTACTTC. It yields the protein CASGREGSETQYF. Based on the CDR3 plus reference TRBV2 and TRBJ2-5, the full variable domain is EPEVTQTPSHQVTQMGQEVILRCVPISNHLYFYWYRQILGQKVEFLVSFYNNEISEKSEIFDDQFSVERPDGSNFTLKIRSTKLEDSAMYFCASGREGSETQYFGPGTRLLVL.

This clone was counted once. The chain is built from TRBV30 and TRBJ2-3; no definite D call. Germline CDR1 is GTSNPN and CDR2 is SVGIG (reference sequence). Trimming took off 2 bases at V and 1 base at J, with 16 bases between the two ends. This CDR3 has 16 amino acids. The CDR3 sequence: CAWSPGSSFGTDTQYF. The DNA for the CDR3 is TGTGCCTGGAGTCCCGGCAGTTCTTTTGGCACAGATACGCAGTATTTT.

The V and J genes are TRBV28 and TRBJ2-7; perhaps TRBD1 as D (6 bases). Germline CDR1 reads MDHEN; CDR2 reads SYDVKM. V was trimmed by 4 bases and J by 1 base, leaving 29 bases between them. The CDR3 runs to 20 residues. For the CDR3, the DNA is TGTGCCAGCAGTTATCCCTTACCCCAGTACAGGGTCCAGTCATCCTACGAGCAGTACTTC. Its protein is CASSYPLPQYRVQSSYEQYF.